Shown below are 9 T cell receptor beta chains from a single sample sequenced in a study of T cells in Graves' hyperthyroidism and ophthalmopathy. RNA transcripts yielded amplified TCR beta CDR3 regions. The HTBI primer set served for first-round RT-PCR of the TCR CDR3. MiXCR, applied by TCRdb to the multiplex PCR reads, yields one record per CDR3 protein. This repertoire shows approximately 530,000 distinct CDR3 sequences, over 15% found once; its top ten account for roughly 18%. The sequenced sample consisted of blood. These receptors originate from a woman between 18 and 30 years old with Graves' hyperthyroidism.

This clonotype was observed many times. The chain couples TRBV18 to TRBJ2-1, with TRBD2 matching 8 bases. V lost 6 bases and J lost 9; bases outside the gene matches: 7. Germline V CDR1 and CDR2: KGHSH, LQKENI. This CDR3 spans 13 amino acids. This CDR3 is CASSAGGLLEQFF. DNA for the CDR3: TGTGCCAGCTCGGCGGGAGGCCTTCTTGAGCAGTTCTTC.

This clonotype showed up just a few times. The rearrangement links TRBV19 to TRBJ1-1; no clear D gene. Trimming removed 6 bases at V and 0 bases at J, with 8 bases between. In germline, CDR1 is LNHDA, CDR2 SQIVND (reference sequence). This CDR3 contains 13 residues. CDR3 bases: TGTGCCAGTAGGATATACATGAACACTGAAGCTTTCTTT. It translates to CASRIYMNTEAFF.

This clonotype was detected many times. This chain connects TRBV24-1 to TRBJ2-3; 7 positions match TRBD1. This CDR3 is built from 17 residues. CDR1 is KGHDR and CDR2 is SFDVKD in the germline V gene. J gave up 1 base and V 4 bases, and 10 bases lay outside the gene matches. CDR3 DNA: TGTGCCACCAGTGACCTCGACAGGGCGATCGGCACAGATACGCAGTATTTT. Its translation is CATSDLDRAIGTDTQYF.

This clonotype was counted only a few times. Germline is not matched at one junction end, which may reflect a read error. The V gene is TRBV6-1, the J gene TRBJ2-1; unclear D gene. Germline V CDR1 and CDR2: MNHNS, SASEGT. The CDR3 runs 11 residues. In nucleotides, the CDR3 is TGTGCCAGCGTATCCTCCAATGAGCAGTTCTTC. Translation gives CASVSSNEQFF.

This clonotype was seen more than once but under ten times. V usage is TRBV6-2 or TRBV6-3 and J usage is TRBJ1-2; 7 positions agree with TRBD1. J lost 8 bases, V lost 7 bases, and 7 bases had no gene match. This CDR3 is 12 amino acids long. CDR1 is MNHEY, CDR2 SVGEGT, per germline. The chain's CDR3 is CASTYRGGGYTF. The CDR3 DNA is TGTGCCAGCACCTACAGGGGAGGAGGCTACACCTTC.

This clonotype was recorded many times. The CDR3 bases are TGTGCCAGCTCACCCCCGGGACTAGCGTTTGACAATGAGCAGTTCTTC. Encoded protein: CASSPPGLAFDNEQFF. The chain recombines TRBV18 with TRBJ2-1; 10 bases are a match to TRBD2. After removal of 3 bases from V and 5 bases from J, the junction contained 7 bases not matched to a gene. The CDR3 contains 16 residues. Germline loops: CDR1 KGHSH, CDR2 LQKENI.

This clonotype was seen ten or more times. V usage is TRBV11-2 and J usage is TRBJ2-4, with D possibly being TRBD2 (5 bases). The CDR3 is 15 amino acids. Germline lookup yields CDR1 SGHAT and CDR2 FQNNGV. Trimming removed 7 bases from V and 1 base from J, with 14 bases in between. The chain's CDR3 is CASTRAGSAKNIQYF. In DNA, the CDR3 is TGTGCCAGCACCCGGGCGGGTTCGGCCAAAAACATTCAGTACTTC.

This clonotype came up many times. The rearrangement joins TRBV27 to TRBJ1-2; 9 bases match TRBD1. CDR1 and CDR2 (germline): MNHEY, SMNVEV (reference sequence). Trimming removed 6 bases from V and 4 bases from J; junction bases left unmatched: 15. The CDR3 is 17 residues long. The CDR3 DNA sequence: TGTGCCAGCAGACCCGGGACAGGGATGAGGCTCCTCTATGGCTACACCTTC. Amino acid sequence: CASRPGTGMRLLYGYTF.

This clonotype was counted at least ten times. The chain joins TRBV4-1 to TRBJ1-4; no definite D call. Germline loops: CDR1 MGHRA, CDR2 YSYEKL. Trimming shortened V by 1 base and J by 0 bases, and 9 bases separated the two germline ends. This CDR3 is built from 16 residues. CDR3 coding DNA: TGCGCCAGCAGCCAAGTAGCGACAACAACTAATGAAAAACTGTTTTTT. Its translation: CASSQVATTTNEKLFF.